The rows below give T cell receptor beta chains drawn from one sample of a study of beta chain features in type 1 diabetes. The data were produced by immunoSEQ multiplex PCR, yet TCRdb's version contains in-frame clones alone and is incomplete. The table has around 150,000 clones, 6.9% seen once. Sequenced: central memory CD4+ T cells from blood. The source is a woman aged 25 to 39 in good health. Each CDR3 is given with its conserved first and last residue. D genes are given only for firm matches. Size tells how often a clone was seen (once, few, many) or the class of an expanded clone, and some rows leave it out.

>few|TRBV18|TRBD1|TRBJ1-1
TGTGCCAGCTCACCTCTCGGACAGGGTAACACTGAAGCTTTCTTT
CASSPLGQGNTEAFF
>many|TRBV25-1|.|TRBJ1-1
TGTGCCAGCAGTGGGCTAGGAACAGGCACTGAAGCTTTCTTT
CASSGLGTGTEAFF
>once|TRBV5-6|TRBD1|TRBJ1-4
TGTGCCAGCAGCTTGGGGGACAGGGGAACGTTTTTT
CASSLGDRGTFF
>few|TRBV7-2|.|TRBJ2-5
TGTGCCAGCAGCTCCCGAAAAAGCACTAGCCAAGAGACCCAGTACTTC
CASSSRKSTSQETQYF
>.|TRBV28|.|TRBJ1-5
TGTGCCAGCAGTTTATATACACAGGTGTATCAGCCCCAGCATTTT
CASSLYTQVYQPQHF
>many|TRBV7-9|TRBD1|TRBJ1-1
TGTGCCAGCAGCGGCAGGGGGCGAACGACTGAAGCTTTCTTT
CASSGRGRTTEAFF
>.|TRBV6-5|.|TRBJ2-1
TGTGCCAGCAGTTACTCGACCAGGGATACTGACAATGAGCAGTTCTTC
CASSYSTRDTDNEQFF
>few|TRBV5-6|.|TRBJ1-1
TGTGCCAGCAAGGGCAGGGGAAGGACTGAAGCTTTCTTT
CASKGRGRTEAFF
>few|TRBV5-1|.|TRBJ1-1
TGCGCCAGCAGCTTGGCGGGTGCCACTGAAGCTTTCTTT
CASSLAGATEAFF
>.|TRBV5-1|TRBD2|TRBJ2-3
TGCGCCAGCAGCTTGGCTGGGCTAGCGGGAGTGGGGACAGATACGCAGTATTTT
CASSLAGLAGVGTDTQYF
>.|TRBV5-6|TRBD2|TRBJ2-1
TGTGCCAGCAGCTTCGGTCCTGGCGGGAGGGTTTTTGAGCAGTTCTTC
CASSFGPGGRVFEQFF
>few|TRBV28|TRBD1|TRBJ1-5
TGTGCCAGCAGTCAAACAGGGGGGAGAGAACAGCCCCAGCATTTT
CASSQTGGREQPQHF
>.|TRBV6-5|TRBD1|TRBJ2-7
TGTGCCAGCAGTTATAGAAGGACAGGGGGAAATTACGAGCAGTACTTC
CASSYRRTGGNYEQYF
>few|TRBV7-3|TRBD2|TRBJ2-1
TGTGCCAGCAGCCTCTGGACTAGCGGGGGAAATGAGCAGTTCTTC
CASSLWTSGGNEQFF
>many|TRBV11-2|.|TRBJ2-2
TGTGCCAGCAGCCCGCAACTGGACACCGGGGAGCTGTTTTTT
CASSPQLDTGELFF
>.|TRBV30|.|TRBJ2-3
TGTGCCTGGATTCCCCCCCCAGGCACAGATACGCAGTATTTT
CAWIPPPGTDTQYF